A single sample is the source of the 15 T cell receptor beta chains below, sequenced in a study of shared clonotypes between healthy human individuals. Positive CCR7 selection of CD45RO-negative cells yielded the naive CD8 cells, and terminally differentiated effector memory CD45RA+ cells were excluded. Repertoires were generated with immunoSEQ multiplex PCR, while TCRdb's copy carries only in-frame clones and drops some. The data hold around 1,900,000 clones, with 93% observed a single time. Sequenced: naive CD8+ T cells from PBMCs. These receptors were obtained from a young man in good health. Some clones in this sample may be carry-over from other donors' samples.

The chain uses TRBV19 and TRBJ1-2; 9 bases are a match to TRBD1. Germline CDR1 reads LNHDA; CDR2 reads SQIVND (reference sequence). The V gene end was trimmed by 11 bases and the J gene end by 6 bases; junction bases not matched to a gene: 4. The CDR3 extends over 11 amino acids. The CDR3 DNA reads TGTGCCTCCGGACAGGGGAATGGCTACACCTTC. Translating gives CASGQGNGYTF. The full variable domain, its missing parts supplied by reference TRBV19 and TRBJ1-2, is DGGITQSPKYLFRKEGQNVTLSCEQNLNHDAMYWYRQDPGQGLRLIYYSQIVNDFQKGDIAEGYSVSREKKESFPLTVTSAQKNPTAFYLCASGQGNGYTFGSGTRLTVV.

The chain has TRBV28 and TRBJ2-3; 13 nucleotides match TRBD2. Trimming cost V 5 bases and J 6 bases; bases outside gene matches: 8. The CDR3 covers 16 residues. CDR1 MDHEN and CDR2 SYDVKM come from the germline V gene. The CDR3 reads CASSLGLAGEGDTQYF. The CDR3 DNA is TGTGCCAGCAGTCTTGGACTAGCGGGAGAGGGTGATACGCAGTATTTT.

Note on this clone: Other DNA sequences within the sample encode an identical CDR3. The DNA for the CDR3 is TGTGCATCGAGTGGGGGATTCACCGGGGAGCTGTTTTTT. This sequence encodes CASSGGFTGELFF. V is TRBV6-6 and J is TRBJ2-2; D might be TRBD1 or TRBD2, each matching 5 bases. The germline gives CDR1 MNHNY, CDR2 SVGAGI (reference sequence). The CDR3 spans 13 residues.

This chain connects TRBV14 to TRBJ2-7, with 8 bases identical to TRBD2. CDR1 is SGHDN, CDR2 FVKESK, per germline. V was pared by 4 bases and J by 6 bases, with 8 bases of the junction left unmatched. The CDR3 is 14 amino acids. The CDR3 protein is CASSLGLGGSEQYF. Written as DNA, the CDR3 is TGTGCCAGCAGCCTGGGACTAGGTGGATCCGAGCAGTACTTC.

The rearrangement uses TRBV7-9 and TRBJ2-1; no firm D call. Germline loops: CDR1 SEHNR, CDR2 FQNEAQ (reference sequence). V dropped 2 bases and J dropped 9 bases, with 5 bases sitting between them. The CDR3 covers 11 residues. The chain's CDR3 is CASSLKPEQFF. In DNA, the CDR3 is TGTGCCAGCAGCTTAAAGCCTGAGCAGTTCTTC.

The chain links TRBV18 to TRBJ2-7, with unresolved D. V was pared by 5 bases and J by 3 bases, with 8 bases between. Germline assignment: CDR1 KGHSH and CDR2 LQKENI. The CDR3 is made up of 12 amino acids. Here the CDR3 reads CASSARSYEQYF. CDR3 DNA: TGTGCCAGCTCAGCCCGAAGCTACGAGCAGTACTTC. The complete variable domain, with remaining parts taken from reference TRBV18 and TRBJ2-7, reads NAGVMQNPRHLVRRRGQEARLRCSPMKGHSHVYWYRQLPEEGLKFMVYLQKENIIDESGMPKERFSAEFPKEGPSILRIQQVVRGDSAAYFCASSARSYEQYFGPGTRLTVT.

The chain couples TRBV6-1 to TRBJ2-7; D is ambiguous. Germline CDR1 is MNHNS and CDR2 is SASEGT. Trimming removed 7 bases from V and 4 bases from J, with 14 bases in between. The CDR3 loop spans 13 amino acids. For the CDR3, the DNA is TGTGCCAGCACCCTCGTGCCTCAATACGAGCAGTACTTC. It yields the protein CASTLVPQYEQYF.

The J gene is TRBJ1-3, the V gene TRBV4-3, with D tentatively TRBD1 (6 bases). V lost 2 bases, J lost 2 bases, and 10 bases lay in between. The CDR3 totals 15 residues. The germline CDR1 and CDR2 sequences are LGHNA and YSLEER. The CDR3 nucleotides are TGCGCCAGCAGCCAAAAACAGGGACCTGGAAACACCATATATTTT. It specifies CASSQKQGPGNTIYF.

V usage is TRBV10-1 and J usage is TRBJ2-4; D gene unclear. V lost 3 bases to trimming and J lost 0 bases, with 21 bases between them. This CDR3 comprises 19 residues. CDR1 and CDR2 from the germline V gene are WNHNN and SYGVQD (reference sequence). CDR3 in DNA: TGCGCCAGCAGTGACTCATGCCCCCCCGGCCTTCTAGCCAAAAACATTCAGTACTTC. Translating it yields CASSDSCPPGLLAKNIQYF.

V and J are TRBV27 and TRBJ2-1, with 7 positions matching TRBD1. The CDR3 loop spans 12 amino acids. Germline CDR1 and CDR2: MNHEY and SMNVEV (reference sequence). The ends lost 6 bases at V and 9 bases at J; junction bases unmatched: 5. CDR3 residues: CASRPQGVEQFF. The CDR3, as DNA: TGTGCCAGCAGGCCCCAGGGGGTTGAGCAGTTCTTC.

V and J are TRBV29-1 and TRBJ2-3; 8 bases are a match to TRBD1. Germline V gene data show CDR1 as SQVTM and CDR2 as ANQGSEA. This CDR3 has 13 residues. The V segment lost 2 bases and the J segment 4 bases; nucleotides outside the gene matches: 2. The CDR3 loop is CSVEQGAADTQYF. In DNA, the CDR3 is TGCAGCGTTGAACAGGGGGCGGCAGATACGCAGTATTTT.

This clone was recorded only once. CDR3 residues: CAITEFKPRDRTYEQYF. CDR3 sequence (DNA): TGTGCCATCACCGAATTTAAGCCCCGGGACAGGACCTACGAGCAGTACTTC. V and J are TRBV10-3 and TRBJ2-7, with 8 bases matching TRBD1. V dropped 7 bases and J dropped 2; count of bases not matched to a gene: 16. Germline loops: CDR1 ENHRY, CDR2 SYGVKD. The CDR3 length is 17 residues.

The rearrangement links TRBV11-2 to TRBJ2-7, with unresolved D. Germline CDR1 SGHAT, CDR2 FQNNGV. Trimming stripped 1 base from V and 6 bases from J, with 7 bases between. This CDR3 has 12 residues. CDR3 sequence reads: CASSLGYVEQYF. CDR3 bases: TGTGCCAGCAGCTTAGGGTATGTCGAGCAGTACTTC.

This clone was seen once. The rearrangement links TRBV4-3 to TRBJ2-3; D may match TRBD1 or TRBD2 (6 bases each). The CDR3 contains 17 residues. V lost 1 base and J lost 0, with 14 bases in between. The germline V gene encodes CDR1 LGHNA and CDR2 YSLEER. The CDR3 here is CASSQGAGTSSTDTQYF. CDR3 DNA sequence: TGCGCCAGCAGCCAAGGGGCGGGGACATCTAGCACAGATACGCAGTATTTT.

The chain is built from TRBV27 and TRBJ2-1; D tentatively fits TRBD1 or TRBD2 (5 bases each). Germline V gene lookup returns CDR1 MNHEY and CDR2 SMNVEV (reference sequence). The CDR3 contains 18 residues. The V end lost 3 bases, the J end lost 4 bases, and 22 bases lay between the germline ends. As DNA, the CDR3 is TGTGCCAGCAGTTTTGTGGGTTTGAGGGACGAAATGTACAATGAGCAGTTCTTC. Translation: CASSFVGLRDEMYNEQFF.